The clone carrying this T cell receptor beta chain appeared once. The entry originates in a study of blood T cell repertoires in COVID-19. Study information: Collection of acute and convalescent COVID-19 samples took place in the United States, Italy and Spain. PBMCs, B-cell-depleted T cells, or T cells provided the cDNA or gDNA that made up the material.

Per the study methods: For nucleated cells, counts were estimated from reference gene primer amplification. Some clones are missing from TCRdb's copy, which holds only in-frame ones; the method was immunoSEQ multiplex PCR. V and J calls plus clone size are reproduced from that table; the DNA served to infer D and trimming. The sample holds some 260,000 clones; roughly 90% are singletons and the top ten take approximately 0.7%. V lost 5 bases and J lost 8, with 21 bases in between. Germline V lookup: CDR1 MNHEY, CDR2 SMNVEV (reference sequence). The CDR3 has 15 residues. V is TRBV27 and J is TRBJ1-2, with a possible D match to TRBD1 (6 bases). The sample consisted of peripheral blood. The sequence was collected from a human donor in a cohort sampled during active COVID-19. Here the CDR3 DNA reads TGTGCCAGCAGTCCGCCGGGTGGGGCAGGGGAGGGCTACACCTTC. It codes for CASSPPGGAGEGYTF.